Presented here are 8 T cell receptor beta chains from one specimen sequenced in a study of cytomegalovirus exposure and HLA in healthy donors. The PCR made use of 60 Vbeta and 13 Jbeta primers. TCRdb keeps only in-frame clones here, not all; method: immunoSEQ multiplex PCR. Counted here are about 98,000 clones, around 80% occurring once; the ten biggest clones make up about 1.5%. Sequencing input: PBMCs. These TCRs come from a man in his forties in good health and CMV-seronegative.

This sequence joins TRBV7-9 and TRBJ2-5; 9 bases fit TRBD2. V dropped 5 bases and J dropped 4; count of bases not matched to a gene: 11. The CDR3 covers 16 residues. Germline V gene lookup returns CDR1 SEHNR and CDR2 FQNEAQ (reference sequence). The CDR3 nucleotides are TGTGCCAGCAGCCTCCCCCTGCGGGGGGGCGGAGAGACCCAGTACTTC. Residues: CASSLPLRGGGETQYF.

This chain uses TRBV25-1 with TRBJ2-5; D is perhaps TRBD1 (5 bases). Germline V lookup: CDR1 MGHDK, CDR2 SYGVNS. V gave up 6 bases and J gave up 5 bases, with 19 bases separating them. The CDR3 extends over 15 amino acids. The CDR3 nucleotides read TGTGCCAGCAGGCTAACTGTCAAGGGGTACGAGACCCAGTACTTC. It encodes CASRLTVKGYETQYF.

The chain carries TRBV19 and TRBJ1-1; tentatively, D is TRBD1 (5 bases). Trimming stripped 7 bases from V and 5 bases from J, with 17 bases between. Germline V gene data show CDR1 as LNHDA and CDR2 as SQIVND (reference sequence). CDR3 length: 14 residues. As DNA, the CDR3 is TGTGCCAGTAAGTTATGGGCAGGGCGGACTGAAGCTTTCTTT. Translating gives CASKLWAGRTEAFF.

Here the CDR3 reads CASSYSGVVNTEAFF. The CDR3, as DNA: TGTGCCAGCAGTTACTCAGGGGTAGTGAACACTGAAGCTTTCTTT. The V call is TRBV6-5, the J call TRBJ1-1, with D possibly matching TRBD1 (5 bases). Trimming removed 0 bases from V and 0 bases from J, with 8 bases in between. CDR3 length: 15 amino acids. Looked up from germline, CDR1 is MNHEY and CDR2 is SVGAGI.

The chain uses TRBV30 and TRBJ2-7; TRBD2 might be the D (7 bases). In germline, CDR1 is GTSNPN, CDR2 SVGIG (reference sequence). V lost 0 bases and J lost 0, with 9 bases in between. The CDR3 totals 14 residues. Here the CDR3 reads CAWSVGGASYEQYF. In DNA form, the CDR3 reads TGTGCCTGGAGTGTGGGGGGGGCCTCCTACGAGCAGTACTTC. The full variable domain, in which reference TRBV30 and TRBJ2-7 provide the parts outside the CDR3, is SQTIHQWPATLVQPVGSPLSLECTVEGTSNPNLYWYRQAAGRGLQLLFYSVGIGQISSEVPQNLSASRPQDRQFILSSKKLLLSDSGFYLCAWSVGGASYEQYFGPGTRLTVT.

V is TRBV18 and J is TRBJ1-3; D is unresolved. CDR1 and CDR2 from the germline V gene are KGHSH and LQKENI. V dropped 6 bases and J dropped 4 bases, with 10 bases sitting between them. The CDR3 totals 13 residues. The chain's CDR3 is CASSQTPGNTIYF. Written as DNA, the CDR3 is TGTGCCAGCTCCCAGACTCCCGGAAACACCATATATTTT.

V usage is TRBV27 and J usage is TRBJ1-2; 9 bases are a match to TRBD1. Looked up from germline, CDR1 is MNHEY and CDR2 is SMNVEV (reference sequence). The trim removed 5 bases at V and 7 bases at J, leaving 8 bases unmatched. The CDR3 loop spans 14 amino acids. The CDR3 sequence: CASSGTGGGGGYTF. The CDR3 DNA reads TGTGCCAGCAGTGGTACAGGGGGCGGTGGTGGCTACACCTTC.

The gene calls are TRBV27 and TRBJ1-4, with a weak D call TRBD1 (5 bases). V lost 3 bases to trimming and J lost 12 bases, with 17 bases between them. The CDR3 consists of 14 residues. Germline CDR1 reads MNHEY; CDR2 reads SMNVEV (reference sequence). The CDR3 region is CASSFLGGLGELFF. CDR3 sequence (DNA): TGTGCCAGCAGTTTTCTGGGGGGGTTAGGAGAACTGTTTTTT.